This TCR beta chain was profiled in a study of OX40 agonist ivuxolimab in advanced cancers. The CDR3 contains 15 residues. CDR1 and CDR2 (germline): ENHRY, SYGVKD. Profiled with immunoSEQ multiplex PCR; TCRdb holds only in-frame clones, not every one. This sample carries around 50,000 clones, over 80% of them seen once, and the ten largest clones take under 4%. The source of this sequence is an adult with an advanced solid tumor such as melanoma, head and neck, liver or kidney cancer. This specimen was CD4+ or CD8+ T cells sorted from blood, taken in a trial of the OX40 agonist ivuxolimab. The chain recombines TRBV10-3 with TRBJ1-5; D is perhaps TRBD1 (5 bases). The CDR3 spells CASKTAADSNQPQHF. The CDR3 DNA sequence: TGTGCATCGAAGACAGCCGCGGATAGCAATCAGCCCCAGCATTTT.